These 7 T cell receptor beta chains share one sample of origin, sequenced in a study of T cells in localized non-small cell lung cancer. The data were produced by immunoSEQ multiplex PCR, yet TCRdb's version contains in-frame clones alone and is incomplete. The repertoire holds approximately 41,000 clones, 75% to 90% seen once, with more than 5.5% in the top ten. The source material was peripheral blood mononuclear cells, sampled before any cancer treatment. Source of these receptors: a male donor aged 60 or over with stage II lung adenocarcinoma.

The chain has TRBV27 and TRBJ2-7; D gene ambiguous. The CDR3 runs to 14 residues. CDR1 is MNHEY, CDR2 SMNVEV, per germline (reference sequence). Trimming took off 4 bases at V and 5 bases at J, with 15 bases between the two ends. The CDR3 spells CASSYLPSWDEQYF. CDR3 sequence (DNA): TGTGCCAGCAGTTACCTCCCCTCTTGGGACGAGCAGTACTTC.

The chain carries TRBV7-8 and TRBJ2-3; D is unclear. This CDR3 is 15 amino acids long. CDR1 and CDR2 from the germline V gene are SGHVS and FQNEAQ. V gave up 1 base and J gave up 0 bases, with 8 bases separating them. DNA for the CDR3: TGTGCCAGCAGCTTAGGTAGGATAAGCACAGATACGCAGTATTTT. It translates to CASSLGRISTDTQYF.

The chain is built from TRBV5-6 and TRBJ2-2; tentatively, D is TRBD2 (5 bases). The CDR3 sequence is 16 residues long. Germline V gives CDR1 SGHDT, CDR2 YYEEEE. Trimming pared 6 bases from V and 3 bases from J, leaving 18 bases between. The CDR3: CASIPSLGRDTGELFF. The DNA for the CDR3 is TGTGCCAGCATCCCCAGTTTAGGGCGGGACACCGGGGAGCTGTTTTTT.

This chain links TRBV5-1 with TRBJ2-1, with 9 bases lining up with TRBD1. This CDR3 region has 15 residues. The V segment lost 4 bases and the J segment 7 bases; nucleotides outside the gene matches: 9. Germline V gives CDR1 SGHRS, CDR2 YFSETQ. The CDR3 DNA sequence: TGCGCCAGCAGCCCTTCCGGGACAGGGATGAATGAGCAGTTCTTC. Amino acids: CASSPSGTGMNEQFF.

The chain links TRBV7-9 to TRBJ2-7; D unresolved. V was trimmed by 5 bases and J by 0 bases, leaving 2 bases between them. The CDR3 is 11 amino acids. The V gene's germline CDR1 is SEHNR and CDR2 FQNEAQ (reference sequence). Here the CDR3 reads CASSASYEQYF. CDR3 DNA: TGTGCCAGCAGCGCCTCCTACGAGCAGTACTTC.

This clone has just one count. The genes are TRBV7-8 and TRBJ2-1, with D possibly being TRBD2 (5 bases). This CDR3 spans 15 amino acids. V was pared by 5 bases and J by 9 bases, with 20 bases between. The germline CDR1 and CDR2 sequences are SGHVS and FQNEAQ. The CDR3 is CASSPNPRAAGEQFF. The CDR3 DNA is TGTGCCAGCAGCCCCAACCCAAGGGCGGCGGGTGAGCAGTTCTTC.

The genes are TRBV7-6 and TRBJ1-5; 8 bases match TRBD1. Per germline, CDR1 SGHVS and CDR2 FNYEAQ. V lost 5 bases, J lost 7 bases, and 13 bases stayed unmatched. The CDR3 loop spans 16 amino acids. DNA for the CDR3: TGTGCCAGCAGCCCGGACAGGGAAGTAATCGGGCAGCCCCAGCATTTT. Translated: CASSPDREVIGQPQHF.